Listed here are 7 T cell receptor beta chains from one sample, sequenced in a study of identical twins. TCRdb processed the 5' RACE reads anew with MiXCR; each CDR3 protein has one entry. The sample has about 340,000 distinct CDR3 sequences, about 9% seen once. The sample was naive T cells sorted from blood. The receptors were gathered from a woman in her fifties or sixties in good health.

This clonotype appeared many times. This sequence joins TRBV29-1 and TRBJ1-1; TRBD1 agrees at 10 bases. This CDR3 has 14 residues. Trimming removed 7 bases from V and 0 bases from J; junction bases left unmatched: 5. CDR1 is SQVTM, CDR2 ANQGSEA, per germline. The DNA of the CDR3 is TGCAGCGCCGGGGGACAGGGGCTGAACACTGAAGCTTTCTTT. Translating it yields CSAGGQGLNTEAFF.

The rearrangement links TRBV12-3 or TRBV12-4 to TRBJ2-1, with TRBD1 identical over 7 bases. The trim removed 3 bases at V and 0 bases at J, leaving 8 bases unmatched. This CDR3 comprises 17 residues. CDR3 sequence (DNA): TGTGCCAGCAGTTTTCCCGGACAGGCCGGCTCCTACAATGAGCAGTTCTTC. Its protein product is CASSFPGQAGSYNEQFF.

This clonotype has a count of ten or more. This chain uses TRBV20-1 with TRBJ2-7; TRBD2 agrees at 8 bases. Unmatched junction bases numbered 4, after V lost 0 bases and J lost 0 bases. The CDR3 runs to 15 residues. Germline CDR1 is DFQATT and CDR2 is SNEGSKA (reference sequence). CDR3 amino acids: CSARDISGDSYEQYF. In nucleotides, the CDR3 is TGCAGTGCTAGAGATATTAGCGGGGACTCCTACGAGCAGTACTTC.

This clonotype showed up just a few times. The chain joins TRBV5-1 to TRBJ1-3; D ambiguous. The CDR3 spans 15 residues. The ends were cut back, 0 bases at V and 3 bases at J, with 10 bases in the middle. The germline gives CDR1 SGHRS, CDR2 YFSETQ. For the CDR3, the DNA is TGCGCCAGCAGCTTGGACGGAACGTATGGAAACACCATATATTTT. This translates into CASSLDGTYGNTIYF. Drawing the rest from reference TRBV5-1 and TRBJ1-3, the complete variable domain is KAGVTQTPRYLIKTRGQQVTLSCSPISGHRSVSWYQQTPGQGLQFLFEYFSETQRNKGNFPGRFSGRQFSNSRSEMNVSTLELGDSALYLCASSLDGTYGNTIYFGEGSWLTVV.

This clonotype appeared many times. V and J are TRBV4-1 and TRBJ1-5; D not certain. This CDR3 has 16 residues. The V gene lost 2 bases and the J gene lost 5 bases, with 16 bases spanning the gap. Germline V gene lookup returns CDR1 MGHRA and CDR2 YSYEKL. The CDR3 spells CASSQFRTGKDQPQHF. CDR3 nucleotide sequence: TGCGCCAGCAGCCAATTCAGGACCGGGAAGGATCAGCCCCAGCATTTT.

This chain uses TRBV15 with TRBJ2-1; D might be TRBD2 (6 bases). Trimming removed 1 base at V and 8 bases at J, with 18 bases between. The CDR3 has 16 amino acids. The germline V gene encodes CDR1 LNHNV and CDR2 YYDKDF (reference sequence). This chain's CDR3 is CATSRVFGTSGYEQFF. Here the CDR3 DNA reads TGTGCCACCAGCAGAGTGTTTGGGACTTCAGGCTATGAGCAGTTCTTC.

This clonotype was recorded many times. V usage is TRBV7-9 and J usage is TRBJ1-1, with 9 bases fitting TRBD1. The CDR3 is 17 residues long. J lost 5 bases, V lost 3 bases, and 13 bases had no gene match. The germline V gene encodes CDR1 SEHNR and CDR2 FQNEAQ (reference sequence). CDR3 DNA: TGTGCCAGCAGCTTCGGGGGACAGGGATTTAGGGGGACTGAAGCTTTCTTT. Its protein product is CASSFGGQGFRGTEAFF. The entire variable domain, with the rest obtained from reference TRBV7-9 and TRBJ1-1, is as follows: DTGVSQNPRHKITKRGQNVTFRCDPISEHNRLYWYRQTLGQGPEFLTYFQNEAQLEKSRLLSDRFSAERPKGSFSTLEIQRTEQGDSAMYLCASSFGGQGFRGTEAFFGQGTRLTVV.